This TCR beta chain was found in a study of pediatric ulcerative colitis. Notes on the study in general: All ulcerative colitis patients, but no controls, carried two rectal clonotypes. Clonal expansions reduced rectal repertoire diversity in acute severe colitis.

Produced via immunoSEQ multiplex PCR; TCRdb's table is partial and in-frame only. The table shows over 10,000 clones, with 70% to 80% occurring only once. In germline, CDR1 is SGHRS, CDR2 YFSETQ. This CDR3 contains 15 residues. Trimming removed 2 bases at V and 3 bases at J, with 14 bases between. Remarks on this clone: Its antigen is not identified.

One to two pinch biopsies were taken from the rectum during colonoscopy. The receptor's source is a boy aged 5-17 years who was a control in a study of pediatric ulcerative colitis. The rearrangement links TRBV5-1 to TRBJ1-2; the D is unclear. Sequenced: gut tissue. CDR3 sequence (DNA): TGCGCCAGCAGCTTCCAACCAAGCGGGGACTATGGCTACACCTTC. Translated: CASSFQPSGDYGYTF.